This TCR beta chain was recovered during a study of blood T cell repertoires in COVID-19. For the study at large: T cells, B-cell-depleted T cells, or PBMCs provided the cDNA or gDNA that served as material.

Only in-frame clones appear in the TCRdb table, and some are missing; sequencing was by immunoSEQ multiplex PCR. The sample includes 40,000 to 45,000 clones, just under 70% of them seen just once. The V and J ends lost 1 base and 5 bases, in that order; junction bases with no gene match: 8. There are 15 residues in the CDR3. CDR1 SNHLY and CDR2 FYNNEI come from the germline V gene. The sequence derives from a man at least 80 years old with acute or convalescent COVID-19. Sequencing used peripheral blood. The chain carries TRBV2 and TRBJ2-7, with 7 bases identical to TRBD1. The CDR3 DNA reads as TGTGCCAGCAGTGAAGGGGGACAGCGATTAAACGAGCAGTACTTC. The encoded protein is CASSEGGQRLNEQYF.